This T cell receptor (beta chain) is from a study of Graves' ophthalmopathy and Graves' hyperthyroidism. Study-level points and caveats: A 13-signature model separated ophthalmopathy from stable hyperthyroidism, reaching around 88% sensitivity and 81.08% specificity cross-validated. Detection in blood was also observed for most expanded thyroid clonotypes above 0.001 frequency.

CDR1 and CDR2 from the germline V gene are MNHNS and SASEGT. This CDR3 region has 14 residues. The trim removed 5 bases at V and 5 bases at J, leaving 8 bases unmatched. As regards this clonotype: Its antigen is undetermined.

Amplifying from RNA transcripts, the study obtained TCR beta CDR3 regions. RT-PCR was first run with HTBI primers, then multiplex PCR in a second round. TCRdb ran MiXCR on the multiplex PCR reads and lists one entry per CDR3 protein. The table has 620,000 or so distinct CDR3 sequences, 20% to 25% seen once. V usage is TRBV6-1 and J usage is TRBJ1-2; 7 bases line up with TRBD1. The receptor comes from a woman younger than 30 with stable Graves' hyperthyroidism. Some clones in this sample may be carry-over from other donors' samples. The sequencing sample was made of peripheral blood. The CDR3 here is CASSQPGTAYGYTF. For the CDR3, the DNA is TGTGCCAGCAGTCAACCTGGGACAGCGTATGGCTACACCTTC.